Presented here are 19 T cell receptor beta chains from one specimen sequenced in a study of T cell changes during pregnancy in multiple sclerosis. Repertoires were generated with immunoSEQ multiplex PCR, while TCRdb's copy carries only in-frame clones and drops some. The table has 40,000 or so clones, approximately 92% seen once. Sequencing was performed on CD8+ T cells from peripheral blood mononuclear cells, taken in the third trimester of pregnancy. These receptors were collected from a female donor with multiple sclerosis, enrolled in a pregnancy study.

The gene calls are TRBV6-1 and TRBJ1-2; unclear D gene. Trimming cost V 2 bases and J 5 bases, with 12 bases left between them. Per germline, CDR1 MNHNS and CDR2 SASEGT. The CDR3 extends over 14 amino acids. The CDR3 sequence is CASSEMGGDYGYTF. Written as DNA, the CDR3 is TGTGCCAGCAGTGAAATGGGTGGAGATTATGGCTACACCTTC.

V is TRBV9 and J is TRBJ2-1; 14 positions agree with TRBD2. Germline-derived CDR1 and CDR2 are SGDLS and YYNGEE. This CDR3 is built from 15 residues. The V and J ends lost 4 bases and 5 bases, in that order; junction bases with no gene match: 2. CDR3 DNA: TGTGCCAGCAGCCCGGGACTAGCGGGAGACAATGAGCAGTTCTTC. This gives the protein CASSPGLAGDNEQFF.

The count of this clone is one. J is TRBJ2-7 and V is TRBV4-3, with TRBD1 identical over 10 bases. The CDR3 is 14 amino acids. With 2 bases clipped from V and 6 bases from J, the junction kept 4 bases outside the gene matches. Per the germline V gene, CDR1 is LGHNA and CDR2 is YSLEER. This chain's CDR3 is CASSQPGQGSEQYF. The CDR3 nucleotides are TGCGCCAGCAGCCAACCGGGACAGGGGTCCGAGCAGTACTTC.

CDR3 sequence (DNA): TGTGCCAGCAGTTTATGGACCGTAGCGGGAACAGATACGCAGTATTTT. It specifies CASSLWTVAGTDTQYF. V usage is TRBV28 and J usage is TRBJ2-3; 8 bases align to TRBD2. With 0 bases clipped from V and 3 bases from J, the junction kept 5 bases outside the gene matches. Germline CDR1 reads MDHEN; CDR2 reads SYDVKM. This CDR3 spans 16 amino acids.

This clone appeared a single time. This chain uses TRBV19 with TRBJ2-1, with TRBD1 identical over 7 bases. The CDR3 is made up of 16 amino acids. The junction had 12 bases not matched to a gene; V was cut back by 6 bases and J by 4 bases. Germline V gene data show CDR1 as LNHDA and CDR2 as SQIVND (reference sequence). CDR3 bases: TGTGCCAGTAGCCCTCCCGACAGGGCCGCTTACAATGAGCAGTTCTTC. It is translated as CASSPPDRAAYNEQFF.

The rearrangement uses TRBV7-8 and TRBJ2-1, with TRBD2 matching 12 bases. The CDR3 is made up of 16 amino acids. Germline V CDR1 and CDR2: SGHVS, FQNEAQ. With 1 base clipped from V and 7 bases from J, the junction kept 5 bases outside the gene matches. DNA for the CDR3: TGTGCCAGCAGCTTAGTGACTAGCGGGAGTCGAAATGAGCAGTTCTTC. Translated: CASSLVTSGSRNEQFF.

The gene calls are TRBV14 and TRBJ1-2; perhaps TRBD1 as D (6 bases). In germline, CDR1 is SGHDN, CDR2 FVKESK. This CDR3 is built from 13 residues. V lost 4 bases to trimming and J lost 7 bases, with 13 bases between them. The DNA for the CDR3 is TGTGCCAGCAGCCGGGAACAGGGTTTTGGCTACACCTTC. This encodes CASSREQGFGYTF.

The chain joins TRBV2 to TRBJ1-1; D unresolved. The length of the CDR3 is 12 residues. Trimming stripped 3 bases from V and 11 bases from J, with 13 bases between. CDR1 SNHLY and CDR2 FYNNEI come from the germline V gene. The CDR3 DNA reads TGTGCCAGCAGTGAGGGAGGTCCTGGGGCTTTCTTT. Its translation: CASSEGGPGAFF.

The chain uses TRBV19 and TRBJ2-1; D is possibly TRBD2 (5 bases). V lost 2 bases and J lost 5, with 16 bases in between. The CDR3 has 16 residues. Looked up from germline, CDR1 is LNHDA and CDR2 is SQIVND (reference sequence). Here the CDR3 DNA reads TGTGCCAGTAGTATAAGGAGCGGCTTAGAGGACAATGAGCAGTTCTTC. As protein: CASSIRSGLEDNEQFF.

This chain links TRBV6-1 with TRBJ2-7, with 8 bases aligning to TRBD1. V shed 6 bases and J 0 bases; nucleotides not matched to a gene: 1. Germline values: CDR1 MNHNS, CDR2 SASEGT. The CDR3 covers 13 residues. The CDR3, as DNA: TGTGCCAGCAGGACAGGGGCCTCCTACGAGCAGTACTTC. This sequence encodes CASRTGASYEQYF.

CDR3 amino acids: CASSEVGTGPYEQYF. The CDR3, as DNA: TGTGCCAGCAGTGAAGTCGGGACTGGCCCCTACGAGCAGTACTTC. The rearrangement links TRBV2 to TRBJ2-7; D perhaps matches TRBD2 (6 bases). This CDR3 spans 15 amino acids. V lost 1 base and J lost 2, with 12 bases in between. Germline values: CDR1 SNHLY, CDR2 FYNNEI.

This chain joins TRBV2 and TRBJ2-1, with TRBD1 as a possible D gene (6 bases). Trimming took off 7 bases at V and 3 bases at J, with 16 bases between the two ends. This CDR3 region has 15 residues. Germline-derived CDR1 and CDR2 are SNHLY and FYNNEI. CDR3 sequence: CASTSPGTNYNEQFF. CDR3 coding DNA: TGTGCCAGCACCAGTCCTGGGACAAACTACAATGAGCAGTTCTTC.

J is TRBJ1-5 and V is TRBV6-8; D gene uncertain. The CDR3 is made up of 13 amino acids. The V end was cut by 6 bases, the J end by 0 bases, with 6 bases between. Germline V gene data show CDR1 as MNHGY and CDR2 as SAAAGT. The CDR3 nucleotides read TGTGCCAGCAGCCCTACTAGCAATCAGCCCCAGCATTTT. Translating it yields CASSPTSNQPQHF.

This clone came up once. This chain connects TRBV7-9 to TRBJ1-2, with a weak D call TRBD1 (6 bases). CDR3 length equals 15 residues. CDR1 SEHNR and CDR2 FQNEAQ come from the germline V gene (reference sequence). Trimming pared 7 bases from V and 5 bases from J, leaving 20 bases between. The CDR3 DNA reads TGTGCCAGCACCCCGGGGGGGCAGGGGTCTTATGGCTACACCTTC. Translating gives CASTPGGQGSYGYTF.

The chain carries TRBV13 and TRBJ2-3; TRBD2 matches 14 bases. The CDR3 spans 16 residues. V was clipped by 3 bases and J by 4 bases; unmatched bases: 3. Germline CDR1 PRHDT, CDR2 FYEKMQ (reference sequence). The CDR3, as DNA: TGTGCCAGCAGCTTGGGGACTAGCGGGAGCCCAGATACGCAGTATTTT. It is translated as CASSLGTSGSPDTQYF.

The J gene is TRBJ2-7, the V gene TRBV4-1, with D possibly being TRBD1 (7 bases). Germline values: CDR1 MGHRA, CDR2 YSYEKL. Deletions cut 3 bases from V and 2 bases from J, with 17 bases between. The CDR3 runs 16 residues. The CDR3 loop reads CASSQGGGQETYEQYF. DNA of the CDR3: TGCGCCAGCAGCCAGGGGGGAGGACAGGAGACCTACGAGCAGTACTTC.

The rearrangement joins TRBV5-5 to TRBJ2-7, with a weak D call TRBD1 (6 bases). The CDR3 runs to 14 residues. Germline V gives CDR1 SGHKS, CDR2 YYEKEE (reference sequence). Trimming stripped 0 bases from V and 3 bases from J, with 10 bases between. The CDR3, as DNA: TGTGCCAGCAGCTTGGCGGGACACAGCTACGAGCAGTACTTC. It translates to CASSLAGHSYEQYF.

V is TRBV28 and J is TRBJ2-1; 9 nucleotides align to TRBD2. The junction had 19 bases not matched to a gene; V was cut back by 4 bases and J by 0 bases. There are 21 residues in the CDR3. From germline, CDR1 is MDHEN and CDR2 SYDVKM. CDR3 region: CASSSDRVVGTSQSSYNEQFF. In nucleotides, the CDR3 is TGTGCCAGCAGTTCAGACAGGGTAGTTGGGACTAGCCAAAGCTCCTACAATGAGCAGTTCTTC.

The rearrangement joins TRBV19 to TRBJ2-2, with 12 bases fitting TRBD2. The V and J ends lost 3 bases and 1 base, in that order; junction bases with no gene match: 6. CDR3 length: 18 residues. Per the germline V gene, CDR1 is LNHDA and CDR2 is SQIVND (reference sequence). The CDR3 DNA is TGTGCCAGTAGTATTATCCTAGCGGGAGGGCGGAACACCGGGGAGCTGTTTTTT. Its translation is CASSIILAGGRNTGELFF.